A single sample gave rise to the 2 T cell receptor beta chains below, sequenced in a study of CD8+CD57+ T cells in acquired aplastic anemia. Template material for TCR beta VDJ and CDR3 profiling consisted of genomic DNA. TCRdb recomputed calls from the reads with MiXCR, one row per CDR3 protein. The sample lists roughly 150,000 distinct CDR3 sequences, approximately 44% occurring once. The sequenced sample consisted of sorted CD4+, CD8+, or CD8+CD57+ T cells (not recorded which) from PBMCs. These receptors were obtained from a human donor in good health.

This chain uses TRBV12-5 with TRBJ1-1; no clear D gene. Germline CDR1 is LGHNT and CDR2 is FRNRAP. The CDR3 is 14 residues long. V was trimmed by 7 bases and J by 4 bases, leaving 16 bases between them. CDR3 region: CASAATTASTEAFF. CDR3 bases: TGTGCTAGTGCCGCCACAACAGCTAGCACTGAAGCTTTCTTT.

The chain couples TRBV12-3 or TRBV12-4 to TRBJ2-1; 11 bases are a match to TRBD2. V lost 2 bases, J lost 5 bases, and 11 bases stayed unmatched. The length of the CDR3 is 18 residues. CDR3: CASSLRVGLAGGHNEQFF. In DNA form, the CDR3 reads TGTGCCAGCAGTTTACGGGTGGGGCTAGCGGGGGGCCACAATGAGCAGTTCTTC.